This T cell receptor beta chain was found in a study of T cells expressing NK-cell markers (dated by TCRdb to 2018 to 2020). With respect to the entire study: TCR beta-chain repertoires were profiled in sorted CD3+CD56+NKG2C+, CD3+CD56+NKG2C- and CD3+CD56-NKG2C+ T-cell subsets from about 8 donors. Among the eight sequenced donors, only one was HCMV-seronegative, while the other seven were HCMV-seropositive. Randomly selected healthy volunteers, three men and five women, were used as the eight sequenced donors. Sequencing of the libraries produced 2 x 150 bp reads on Illumina HiSeq 2000/2500, MiSeq or NextSeq.

To determine HCMV serostatus, a commercial ELISA kit was used to detect HCMV-specific IgG in serum. Ficoll density gradient centrifugation was used to isolate peripheral blood mononuclear cells from blood. On this clonotype: Its antigen remains undetermined.

The CDR3 has 13 amino acids, counting the end cysteine and phenylalanine. DNA is not on record. In the germline V gene, CDR1 corresponds to MDHEN and CDR2 to SYDVKM. Results and caveats for the whole study, not just this receptor: In five to seven donors, the dominant CD3+CD56+NKG2C+ clonotypes were among the top 10 CD8+ clonotypes and accounted for about 1.0-7.5% of CD8+ T cells. It remained unclear whether the expanded NKG2C-expressing T cell clones were specific for HCMV antigens. Those dominant clonotypes were again the most abundant among CD3+CD56-NKG2C+ cells in several donors, at roughly 25-65%.

TCRdb records Illumina HiSeq 2000 as the sequencer. TCR beta cDNA libraries were made by 5'RACE template switching that added a universal primer site and unique molecular identifiers. cDNA synthesis was primed from the TCR beta constant segment, followed by two successive PCR amplification steps. Regarding the original processing steps: Reads were demultiplexed and grouped by UMI with MIGEC, and clonotypes were assembled and quantified with MiTCR. To exclude erroneous sequences, any TCR cDNA sequence not supported by at least two reads was discarded. The tcR package was used for downstream repertoire analysis, with clonotypes matched between fractions based on CDR3 nucleotide sequence plus V segment. VDJmatch was used to annotate antigen specificity against VDJdb, with one amino acid substitution allowed in CDR3. After the reads were reprocessed by TCRdb, one entry was made per CDR3 protein sequence, with no DNA. These V and J calls are TCRdb output, not the study's own analysis. This sample's table has entries for 500,000 to 600,000 distinct CDR3 sequences. The leading ten clones occupy roughly 3.4% of the sample.

The sequenced sample was blood T cells: a sorted CD56 or NKG2C T cell subset, CD4+ or CD8+ T cells, or bulk PBMC T cells (not recorded which). The chain couples TRBV28 to TRBJ2-1; the TRBD1 assignment by TCRdb is unverifiable without DNA. The source of this sequence is a man between 18 and 29 years old in good health. Donor details come from another sample of the same person, matched by shared clones. The CDR3: CASSGGGYNEQFF. The entire variable domain, with the stretches around the CDR3 drawn from the reference TRBV28 and TRBJ2-1 proteins, is DVKVTQSSRYLVKRTGEKVFLECVQDMDHENMFWYRQDPGLGLRLIYFSYDVKMKEKGDIPEGYSVSREKKERFSLILESASTNQTSMYLCASSGGGYNEQFFGPGTRLTVL.